The 12 T cell receptor beta chains below were found in one sample sequenced in a study of cytomegalovirus exposure and HLA in healthy donors. PCR involved 60 Vbeta and 13 Jbeta primers. Produced via immunoSEQ multiplex PCR; TCRdb's table is partial and in-frame only. The table includes 200,000 to 250,000 clones, approximately 80% detected once. The source material was PBMCs. These receptors came from a man aged 35 to 55 in good health and CMV-seronegative.

This clone was detected a few times. This chain connects TRBV9 to TRBJ1-3; D not resolved. The CDR3 covers 16 residues. Looked up from germline, CDR1 is SGDLS and CDR2 is YYNGEE. The V end lost 4 bases, the J end lost 0 bases, and 14 bases lay between the germline ends. The chain's CDR3 is CASSFDSGNSGNTIYF. In DNA form, the CDR3 reads TGTGCCAGCAGCTTCGATTCCGGGAACTCTGGAAACACCATATATTTT.

This clone was detected only once. This sequence joins TRBV5-4 and TRBJ2-5; 9 bases are shared with TRBD1. CDR1 SGHNT and CDR2 YYREEE come from the germline V gene (reference sequence). The CDR3 loop spans 16 amino acids. Trimming took 4 bases from V and 0 from J; bases not matched to a gene: 7. CDR3 coding DNA: TGTGCCAGCAGCCCTGACAGGGGGACTTACCAAGAGACCCAGTACTTC. Translation gives CASSPDRGTYQETQYF.

This sequence joins TRBV7-8 and TRBJ2-7; D may be TRBD2 (6 bases). CDR3 length equals 13 residues. Looked up from germline, CDR1 is SGHVS and CDR2 is FQNEAQ. The V end was cut by 6 bases, the J end by 0 bases, with 9 bases between. CDR3 nucleotide sequence: TGTGCCAGCAGATCGGGGGTCTCCTACGAGCAGTACTTC. Residues: CASRSGVSYEQYF.

CDR3 amino acids: CASSVAPPGVSGNTIYF. CDR3 nucleotides: TGTGCCAGCAGCGTAGCCCCCCCGGGGGTGTCTGGAAACACCATATATTTT. This sequence joins TRBV9 and TRBJ1-3; TRBD1 is a possible D gene (5 bases). CDR3 length equals 17 residues. Trimming left V 0 bases short and J 1 base short, with 14 bases between. CDR1 SGDLS and CDR2 YYNGEE come from the germline V gene.

The chain uses TRBV4-1 and TRBJ2-1; no clear D. Germline V lookup: CDR1 MGHRA, CDR2 YSYEKL. The V end was cut by 0 bases, the J end by 1 base, with 10 bases between. CDR3 size: 16 residues. CDR3 sequence reads: CASSQDQRQSYNEQFF. DNA of the CDR3: TGCGCCAGCAGCCAAGACCAGCGCCAGTCCTACAATGAGCAGTTCTTC.

The rearrangement links TRBV19 to TRBJ1-1; TRBD1 agrees at 7 bases. V trimming: 4 bases; J trimming: 1 base; junction bases outside the gene matches: 9. The germline V gene encodes CDR1 LNHDA and CDR2 SQIVND (reference sequence). The CDR3 is 16 amino acids. CDR3 protein: CASSTPGTVPNTEAFF. The CDR3 nucleotides read TGTGCCAGTAGTACCCCCGGGACAGTACCGAACACTGAAGCTTTCTTT.

The chain combines TRBV7-2 with TRBJ1-4; 8 bases align to TRBD1. V lost 4 bases and J lost 14; bases outside the gene matches: 6. The CDR3 extends over 12 amino acids. Germline V lookup: CDR1 SGHTA, CDR2 FQGNSA. CDR3 DNA sequence: TGTGCCAGCAGCTCCAGCAGGGGGCGTCTGTTTTTT. This sequence encodes CASSSSRGRLFF.

DNA of the CDR3: TGCGCCAGCAGCCCCAAGACAGGGGCTTTAGGGGAGCAGTACTTC. Protein sequence: CASSPKTGALGEQYF. The chain recombines TRBV5-1 with TRBJ2-5; 8 bases are a match to TRBD1. The V segment lost 4 bases and the J segment 11 bases; nucleotides outside the gene matches: 16. The CDR3 has 15 residues. Germline V lookup: CDR1 SGHRS, CDR2 YFSETQ.

The CDR3 DNA reads TGTGCCAGCTCACCGACAGGGGGGTATAATTCACCCCTCCACTTT. Translating gives CASSPTGGYNSPLHF. The V gene is TRBV18, the J gene TRBJ1-6, with 9 bases lining up with TRBD1. Per germline, CDR1 KGHSH and CDR2 LQKENI. V shed 3 bases and J 4 bases; nucleotides not matched to a gene: 1. This CDR3 spans 15 amino acids. The variable domain in full, with the rest retrieved from reference TRBV18 and TRBJ1-6, is NAGVMQNPRHLVRRRGQEARLRCSPMKGHSHVYWYRQLPEEGLKFMVYLQKENIIDESGMPKERFSAEFPKEGPSILRIQQVVRGDSAAYFCASSPTGGYNSPLHFGNGTRLTVT.

The chain employs TRBV7-8 and TRBJ1-5, with TRBD1 matching 9 bases. With V trimmed by 5 bases and J by 2 bases, 4 bases remained unmatched. This CDR3 is 15 amino acids long. Germline CDR1 SGHVS, CDR2 FQNEAQ. The CDR3 DNA reads as TGTGCCAGCAGCCCCACAGGGGGCGGCAATCAGCCCCAGCATTTT. Its translation is CASSPTGGGNQPQHF.

The CDR3, as DNA: TGCGCCAGCAGCCCGAATGCCGGGACTAGCTCCTACAATGAGCAGTTCTTC. This codes for CASSPNAGTSSYNEQFF. V usage is TRBV5-1 and J usage is TRBJ2-1; 8 nucleotides line up with TRBD2. CDR3 length: 17 amino acids. Trimming took 4 bases from V and 0 from J; bases not matched to a gene: 9. CDR1 and CDR2 (germline): SGHRS, YFSETQ. Filled out from reference TRBV5-1 and TRBJ2-1, the complete variable domain reads KAGVTQTPRYLIKTRGQQVTLSCSPISGHRSVSWYQQTPGQGLQFLFEYFSETQRNKGNFPGRFSGRQFSNSRSEMNVSTLELGDSALYLCASSPNAGTSSYNEQFFGPGTRLTVL.

The DNA for the CDR3 is TGCGCCAGCAGCTTGGGGTGGCAGAACTACGAGCAGTACTTC. Amino acid sequence: CASSLGWQNYEQYF. V is TRBV5-1 and J is TRBJ2-7, with D unclear. V dropped 0 bases and J dropped 3 bases, with 10 bases sitting between them. The CDR3 spans 14 residues. Per germline, CDR1 SGHRS and CDR2 YFSETQ.